The rows below give T cell receptor beta chains drawn from one sample of a study of CXCR3-negative and CXCR3-positive naive CD8 T cells. TCRdb reanalyzed the 5' RACE reads, giving one entry per CDR3 protein sequence and no DNA. The table for this sample gives fewer than 7,000 distinct CDR3 sequences. The specimen was naive CXCR3- CD8+ T cells from blood. These receptors all come from a human donor in good health. Some clones in this sample may be carry-over from other donors' samples. The CDR3 runs from the conserved cysteine through the conserved F or W. For some rows the clone size is stated as once, few or many, or as a class when expanded; others skip it.

size	V	J	CDR3
.	TRBV29-1	TRBJ2-1	CSVEDARTSGYNEQFF
.	TRBV6-5	TRBJ1-2	CASSYPGDYGYTF
medium-sized	TRBV29-1	TRBJ2-7	CSVVGPSYEQYF
.	TRBV12-5	TRBJ1-1	CASGLVRQEAFF
medium-sized	TRBV20-1	TRBJ1-3	CSVRGLSGNTIYF
.	TRBV7-6	TRBJ2-5	CASSFSRLARETQYF
.	TRBV4-3	TRBJ2-5	CASSQVHGAKETQYF
medium-sized	TRBV9	TRBJ2-1	CASSEAGLGNEQFF
medium-sized	TRBV5-6	TRBJ2-1	CASRWGQGYEQFF
.	TRBV29-1	TRBJ2-1	CSVEGSGRRRSYNEQFF
medium-sized	TRBV5-1	TRBJ2-7	CASSRSGDEQYF
.	TRBV4-1	TRBJ2-3	CASSQPSGASTDTQYF
.	TRBV29-1	TRBJ1-2	CSVESPGGGYTF
medium-sized	TRBV7-3	TRBJ1-1	CASSLLRGAEGRNTEAFF
.	TRBV21-1	TRBJ2-7	CASSKRAWTGGILVYEQYF
.	TRBV19	TRBJ1-1	CESKGHLGGNTEAFF
medium-sized	TRBV27	TRBJ2-7	CASSPGLRREEQYF
.	TRBV5-1	TRBJ2-3	CASSPPPADTQYF
.	TRBV20-1	TRBJ2-7	CSARDLGAGSSYEQYF
.	TRBV6-2/TRBV6-3	TRBJ1-1	CASSTTGGSNTEAFF
medium-sized	TRBV29-1	TRBJ2-4	CSATGLGLLTGVATKNIQYF
.	TRBV5-6	TRBJ1-1	CASSSTTALVWDTEAFF
medium-sized	TRBV7-9	TRBJ2-7	CASSLGPRDSPYEQYF
.	TRBV4-3	TRBJ2-3	CASSQDSGQDTDTQYF
.	TRBV4-3	TRBJ2-1	CASSPLAEDGNEQFF
.	TRBV5-1	TRBJ2-5	CASSLDGLAENQETQYF
.	TRBV29-1	TRBJ2-1	CSVEDQAAASGRADEQFF